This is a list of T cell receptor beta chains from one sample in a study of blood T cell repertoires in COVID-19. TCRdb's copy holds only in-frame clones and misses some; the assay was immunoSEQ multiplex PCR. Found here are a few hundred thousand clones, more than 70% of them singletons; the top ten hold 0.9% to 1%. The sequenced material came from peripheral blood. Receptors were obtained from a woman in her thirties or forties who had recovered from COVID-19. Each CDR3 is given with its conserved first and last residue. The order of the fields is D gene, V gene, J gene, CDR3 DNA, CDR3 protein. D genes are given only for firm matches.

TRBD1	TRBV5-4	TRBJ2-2	TGTGCCAGCAGCTCAAGGACAGGTCCCCGGGAGCTGTTTTTT	CASSSRTGPRELFF
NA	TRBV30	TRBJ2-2	TGTGCCTGGACCCGCCCGTCGGGGGAGTGGGCCGGGGAGCTGTTTTTT	CAWTRPSGEWAGELFF
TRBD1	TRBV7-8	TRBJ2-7	TGTGCCAGCAGCACCCACAGGGGGTACGAGCAGTACTTC	CASSTHRGYEQYF
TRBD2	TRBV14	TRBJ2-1	TGTGCCAGCAGTACCGGGGGACTAGGCCCCCACAATGAGCAGTTCTTC	CASSTGGLGPHNEQFF
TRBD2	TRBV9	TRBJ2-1	TGTGCCAGCAGCGTAGATCTTGCGGGAGATGGGTACAATGAGCAGTTCTTC	CASSVDLAGDGYNEQFF
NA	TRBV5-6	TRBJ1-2	TGTGCCAGCAGCTTGAGGGGCCCGGGAGGGAGGGCTTATGGCTACACCTTC	CASSLRGPGGRAYGYTF
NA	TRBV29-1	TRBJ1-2	TGCAGCGGGGAAGCCAGGGCGGATGGCTACACCTTC	CSGEARADGYTF
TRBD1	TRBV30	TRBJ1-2	TGTGCCTGGACCCGGGACAGCCCGGGACGCTACACCTTC	CAWTRDSPGRYTF
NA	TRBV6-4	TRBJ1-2	TGTGCCAGCAGTGCACAGGGAGGGGGTGGCTACACCTTC	CASSAQGGGGYTF
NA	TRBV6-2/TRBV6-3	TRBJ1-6	TGTGCCAGCAGTTACCCACAGGGCGTCTCACCCCTCCACTTT	CASSYPQGVSPLHF
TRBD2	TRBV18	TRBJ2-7	TGTGCCAGCTCACCTCTCCCCGGGGGGGAGAGGGTCTACGAGCAGTACTTC	CASSPLPGGERVYEQYF
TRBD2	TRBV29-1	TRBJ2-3	TGCAGCGCCGGACTAGCGGGAGTAGCAGATACGCAGTATTTT	CSAGLAGVADTQYF
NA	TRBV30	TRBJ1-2	TGTGCCTGGGCGGGGGGGACTTCCCTCTATGGCTACACCTTC	CAWAGGTSLYGYTF
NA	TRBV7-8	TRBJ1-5	TGTGCCAGCAGCCGTACAGAGACCAATCAGCCCCAGCATTTT	CASSRTETNQPQHF
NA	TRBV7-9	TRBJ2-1	TGTGCCAGCAGCGCAGGGGCAAATGAGCAGTTCTTC	CASSAGANEQFF